This TCR beta chain was captured in a study of cytomegalovirus exposure and HLA in healthy donors. Looked up from germline, CDR1 is LNHDA and CDR2 is SQIVND (reference sequence). The CDR3 totals 16 residues. V was pared by 1 base and J by 1 base, with 12 bases between. As to this clone: This sample includes further DNA sequences coding for the same CDR3.

60 Vbeta and 13 Jbeta primers were used in PCR. Repertoires were generated with immunoSEQ multiplex PCR, while TCRdb's copy carries only in-frame clones and drops some. The repertoire holds approximately 180,000 clones, with around four fifths as singletons. This sequence was found in a woman in her fifties or sixties in good health and CMV-seropositive. The specimen was PBMCs. The chain carries TRBV19 and TRBJ2-3, with unresolved D. The CDR3 nucleotides are TGTGCCAGTAGTATAGGGGCTAACCTTCGCACAGATACGCAGTATTTT. This sequence encodes CASSIGANLRTDTQYF.